The clone carrying this TCR beta chain was recorded at least ten times. This sample was included in a study of early T cells in non-severe SARS-CoV-2 infection. With V trimmed by 0 bases and J by 9 bases, 7 bases remained unmatched. The CDR3 has 14 amino acids. Germline CDR1 SGHDN, CDR2 FVKESK. Molecules of cDNA were individually given unique molecular identifiers that were attached to them. TCRdb itself ran the 5' RACE reads through MiXCR, one entry per CDR3 protein. The sample shows about 68,000 distinct CDR3 sequences, more than 9% of them seen only once. The chain links TRBV14 to TRBJ1-1, with TRBD1 matching 7 bases. This receptor was taken from an adult who was a healthcare worker with PCR-confirmed SARS-CoV-2 infection or an uninfected control (not recorded which). Sequences were obtained from whole blood. The CDR3 region has the DNA TGTGCCAGCAGCCAAGATGATTGGACAGGTAAAGCTTTCTTT. Protein sequence: CASSQDDWTGKAFF.